Listed below are T cell receptor beta chains from one sample, sequenced in a study of blood T cell repertoires in COVID-19. The protocol was immunoSEQ multiplex PCR, while the TCRdb copy is restricted to in-frame clones and leaves out a portion. The profile shows fewer than 300,000 clones, around nine tenths of them singletons. The sequenced sample was peripheral blood. Receptor source: a man in his forties or fifties who had recovered from COVID-19. Both conserved end residues are part of each CDR3. D genes are given only for firm matches. Where a row states a size, it is once, few, many or the class of an expanded clone; other rows omit it.

clone size: .; D gene: .; J gene: TRBJ1-2; V gene: TRBV7-2; CDR3 protein: CASSSVPGGNYGYTF; CDR3 DNA: TGTGCCAGCAGCTCCGTCCCGGGTGGCAACTATGGCTACACCTTC
clone size: .; D gene: TRBD2; J gene: TRBJ2-7; V gene: TRBV27; CDR3 protein: CASRRLAGPYEQYF; CDR3 DNA: TGTGCCAGCAGAAGACTAGCGGGGCCCTACGAGCAGTACTTC
clone size: .; D gene: .; J gene: TRBJ1-2; V gene: TRBV2; CDR3 protein: CASRPLGDGYTF; CDR3 DNA: TGTGCCAGCAGGCCCCTCGGTGATGGCTACACCTTC
clone size: .; D gene: TRBD2; J gene: TRBJ2-1; V gene: TRBV9; CDR3 protein: CASSPQGTSGYNEQFF; CDR3 DNA: TGTGCCAGCAGCCCCCAAGGGACTAGCGGTTACAATGAGCAGTTCTTC
clone size: many; D gene: .; J gene: TRBJ2-5; V gene: TRBV6-5; CDR3 protein: CASGQIETQYF; CDR3 DNA: TGTGCCAGCGGTCAGATAGAGACCCAGTACTTC
clone size: .; D gene: TRBD1; J gene: TRBJ1-2; V gene: TRBV27; CDR3 protein: CASSSRTGANYGYTF; CDR3 DNA: TGTGCCAGCAGCAGTCGGACAGGTGCTAACTATGGCTACACCTTC
clone size: .; D gene: TRBD1; J gene: TRBJ2-2; V gene: TRBV29-1; CDR3 protein: CSVTGLNTGELFF; CDR3 DNA: TGCAGCGTGACAGGGTTAAACACCGGGGAGCTGTTTTTT
clone size: .; D gene: .; J gene: TRBJ1-1; V gene: TRBV5-4; CDR3 protein: CASRPGGHGTEAFF; CDR3 DNA: TGTGCCAGCAGACCGGGGGGCCATGGGACTGAAGCTTTCTTT
clone size: .; D gene: .; J gene: TRBJ1-5; V gene: TRBV6-6; CDR3 protein: CASSYSIPGNQPQHF; CDR3 DNA: TGTGCCAGCAGTTACTCGATTCCAGGGAATCAGCCCCAGCATTTT
clone size: .; D gene: TRBD2; J gene: TRBJ2-1; V gene: TRBV7-3; CDR3 protein: CASSLSKREGYEQFF; CDR3 DNA: TGTGCCAGCAGCTTATCCAAGCGGGAGGGTTATGAGCAGTTCTTC
clone size: .; D gene: .; J gene: TRBJ1-2; V gene: TRBV6-5; CDR3 protein: CASSPQGIYGYTF; CDR3 DNA: TGTGCCAGCAGTCCACAGGGTATCTATGGCTACACCTTC
clone size: .; D gene: TRBD1; J gene: TRBJ2-7; V gene: TRBV19; CDR3 protein: CASRGQGSYEQYF; CDR3 DNA: TGTGCCAGTAGGGGACAGGGCTCCTACGAGCAGTACTTC
clone size: .; D gene: TRBD1; J gene: TRBJ2-7; V gene: TRBV29-1; CDR3 protein: CSVEDRDSYEQYF; CDR3 DNA: TGCAGCGTTGAAGACAGGGACAGTTACGAGCAGTACTTC
clone size: .; D gene: .; J gene: TRBJ1-5; V gene: TRBV6-6; CDR3 protein: CASTKGVAVNQPQHF; CDR3 DNA: TGTGCCAGCACTAAAGGGGTGGCAGTCAATCAGCCCCAGCATTTT
clone size: .; D gene: .; J gene: TRBJ1-2; V gene: TRBV19; CDR3 protein: CASSMRDTYYGYTF; CDR3 DNA: TGTGCCAGTAGTATGAGGGACACCTACTATGGCTACACCTTC
clone size: .; D gene: TRBD1; J gene: TRBJ2-3; V gene: TRBV19; CDR3 protein: CASSATLGTGNTQYF; CDR3 DNA: TGTGCCAGTAGTGCCACCCTCGGGACAGGGAATACGCAGTATTTT
clone size: .; D gene: TRBD2; J gene: TRBJ2-5; V gene: TRBV7-9; CDR3 protein: CASSLLGTSGAGETQYF; CDR3 DNA: TGTGCCAGCAGCTTACTGGGGACTAGCGGGGCTGGGGAGACCCAGTACTTC
clone size: once; D gene: TRBD2; J gene: TRBJ2-5; V gene: TRBV5-1; CDR3 protein: CASSSSGGETQYF; CDR3 DNA: TGCGCCAGCAGCTCCAGCGGGGGGGAGACCCAGTACTTC
clone size: .; D gene: .; J gene: TRBJ2-7; V gene: TRBV6-1; CDR3 protein: CASSEERQYLSYEQYF; CDR3 DNA: TGTGCCAGCAGTGAAGAACGACAGTACCTCTCCTACGAGCAGTACTTC
clone size: .; D gene: TRBD2; J gene: TRBJ2-1; V gene: TRBV11-2; CDR3 protein: CASSSLREGRDNEQFF; CDR3 DNA: TGTGCCAGCAGCTCGCTCCGGGAGGGCCGAGACAATGAGCAGTTCTTC
clone size: once; D gene: .; J gene: TRBJ1-5; V gene: TRBV2; CDR3 protein: CASSAEFGQPQHF; CDR3 DNA: TGTGCCAGCAGTGCGGAGTTCGGGCAGCCCCAGCATTTT
clone size: .; D gene: .; J gene: TRBJ1-2; V gene: TRBV5-8; CDR3 protein: CASSPTGLRGYTF; CDR3 DNA: TGTGCCAGCAGCCCAACAGGGCTTCGGGGCTACACCTTC
clone size: .; D gene: .; J gene: TRBJ1-1; V gene: TRBV30; CDR3 protein: CAWSSGVMNTEAFF; CDR3 DNA: TGTGCCTGGTCCTCAGGGGTTATGAACACTGAAGCTTTCTTT
clone size: few; D gene: .; J gene: TRBJ1-1; V gene: TRBV12-3/TRBV12-4; CDR3 protein: CASRLVSGEAFF; CDR3 DNA: TGTGCCAGCAGACTCGTGTCGGGTGAAGCTTTCTTT
clone size: .; D gene: .; J gene: TRBJ1-2; V gene: TRBV18; CDR3 protein: CASSPRRGGNYGYTF; CDR3 DNA: TGTGCCAGCTCACCACGGAGGGGTGGTAACTATGGCTACACCTTC
clone size: .; D gene: TRBD2; J gene: TRBJ2-3; V gene: TRBV4-3; CDR3 protein: CASSRASGSSDTQYF; CDR3 DNA: TGCGCCAGCAGCCGGGCTAGCGGGAGTTCAGATACGCAGTATTTT
clone size: .; D gene: .; J gene: TRBJ1-2; V gene: TRBV7-2; CDR3 protein: CASSPRTDLTF; CDR3 DNA: TGTGCCAGCAGCCCTCGGACTGACCTCACCTTC
clone size: .; D gene: .; J gene: TRBJ2-1; V gene: TRBV6-2/TRBV6-3; CDR3 protein: CASSWGTGPYNEQFF; CDR3 DNA: TGTGCCAGCAGTTGGGGGACTGGGCCCTACAATGAGCAGTTCTTC
clone size: .; D gene: .; J gene: TRBJ2-3; V gene: TRBV5-1; CDR3 protein: CASSLPSDTQYF; CDR3 DNA: TGCGCCAGCAGCTTGCCTTCAGATACGCAGTATTTT
clone size: .; D gene: .; J gene: TRBJ2-3; V gene: TRBV19; CDR3 protein: CASSMVRKDTQYF; CDR3 DNA: TGTGCCAGTAGTATGGTCAGGAAGGATACGCAGTATTTT
clone size: .; D gene: .; J gene: TRBJ1-1; V gene: TRBV4-2; CDR3 protein: CASSQEGPGGNTEAFF; CDR3 DNA: TGTGCCAGCAGCCAAGAGGGACCGGGAGGGAACACTGAAGCTTTCTTT